This T cell receptor beta chain derives from a study of CD8 T cells in Susac syndrome. Whole-study findings and limits: The relatively small number of individuals in the TCR sequencing and HLA analysis was acknowledged by the study.

Turning to this clonotype: Its matching antigen is unknown.

When the RNA was reverse transcribed, random hexamers were used with an input of 0.5 to 1 ug. Amplification of TCR beta CDR3 by immunoSEQ multiplex PCR spanned 54 Vbeta and 13 Jbeta. Each CDR3 protein is one row after TCRdb ran MiXCR on the immunoSEQ multiplex PCR reads. The sample holds about 150,000 distinct CDR3 sequences, 95% to 96% seen once. The multiple sclerosis control group was made up of treatment-naive patients with stable or active relapsing-remitting disease. Both CD4+ and CD8+ T cells were negatively isolated, and TEMRA cells underwent FACS enrichment. Sequenced: CD8+ T cells from PBMCs. This TCR was recovered from a human donor with multiple sclerosis.

As DNA, the CDR3 is TGTGCCAGTAGTATAGTCGGGACTAGCTCCTACAATGAGCAGTTCTTC. Translation: CASSIVGTSSYNEQFF. The chain combines TRBV19 with TRBJ2-1, with TRBD2 matching over 8 bases. The length of the CDR3 is 16 residues. Losses at the gene ends were 1 base for V and 0 bases for J; bases not matched to a gene: 2. Germline V gives CDR1 LNHDA, CDR2 SQIVND (reference sequence). Complete variable domain (other parts from reference TRBV19 and TRBJ2-1): DGGITQSPKYLFRKEGQNVTLSCEQNLNHDAMYWYRQDPGQGLRLIYYSQIVNDFQKGDIAEGYSVSREKKESFPLTVTSAQKNPTAFYLCASSIVGTSSYNEQFFGPGTRLTVL.